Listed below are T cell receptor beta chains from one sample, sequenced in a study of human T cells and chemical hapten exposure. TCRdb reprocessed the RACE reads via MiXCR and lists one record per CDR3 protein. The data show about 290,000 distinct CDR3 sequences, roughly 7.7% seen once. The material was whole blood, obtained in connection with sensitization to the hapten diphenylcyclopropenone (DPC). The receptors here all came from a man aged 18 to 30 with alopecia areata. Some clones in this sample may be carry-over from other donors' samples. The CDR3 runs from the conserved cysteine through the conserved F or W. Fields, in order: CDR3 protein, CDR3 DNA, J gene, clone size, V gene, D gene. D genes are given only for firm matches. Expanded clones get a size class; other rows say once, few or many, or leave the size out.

CDR3: CASSQEMNTEAFF; DNA: TGCGCCAGCAGCCAAGAAATGAACACTGAAGCTTTCTTT; J: TRBJ1-1; size: many; V: TRBV4-3; D: NA
CDR3: CASSRGLGLNTEAFF; DNA: TGTGCCAGCAGCCGTGGATTGGGACTGAACACTGAAGCTTTCTTT; J: TRBJ1-1; size: few; V: TRBV12-3/TRBV12-4; D: NA
CDR3: CASRRGSGETQYF; DNA: TGTGCCAGCCGTCGGGGAAGCGGAGAGACCCAGTACTTC; J: TRBJ2-5; size: few; V: TRBV2; D: NA
CDR3: CASSIWGTGANVLTF; DNA: TGTGCCAGTAGTATTTGGGGGACTGGGGCCAACGTCCTGACTTTC; J: TRBJ2-6; size: NA; V: TRBV19; D: NA
CDR3: CASSQDARTDTQYF; DNA: TGTGCCAGCAGCCAAGATGCCCGCACAGATACGCAGTATTTT; J: TRBJ2-3; size: few; V: TRBV3-1; D: NA
CDR3: CASSTGPKNQPQHF; DNA: TGTGCCAGCAGTACGGGACCGAAAAATCAGCCCCAGCATTTT; J: TRBJ1-5; size: many; V: TRBV27; D: NA
CDR3: CASSFTRGGTYEQYF; DNA: TGTGCCAGCAGTTTTACTCGCGGGGGGACTTACGAGCAGTACTTC; J: TRBJ2-7; size: few; V: TRBV12-3/TRBV12-4; D: TRBD2
CDR3: CASSLPTDSQPQHF; DNA: TGTGCCAGCAGCCTTCCGACAGACTCCCAGCCCCAGCATTTT; J: TRBJ1-5; size: few; V: TRBV5-4; D: NA
CDR3: CASRQLRIYGYTF; DNA: TGTGCCAGCAGGCAACTTCGAATCTATGGCTACACCTTC; J: TRBJ1-2; size: many; V: TRBV6-1; D: NA
CDR3: CASRTGQGFPTDTQYF; DNA: TGTGCCAGTAGGACGGGACAGGGTTTCCCGACAGATACGCAGTATTTT; J: TRBJ2-3; size: few; V: TRBV19; D: TRBD1
CDR3: CASSQGDRGYNEQFF; DNA: TGCGCCAGCAGCCAAGGGGACAGGGGGTACAATGAGCAGTTCTTC; J: TRBJ2-1; size: few; V: TRBV4-3; D: TRBD1
CDR3: CASSLWAGASYNEQFF; DNA: TGTGCCAGCAGCTTGTGGGCGGGGGCCTCCTACAATGAGCAGTTCTTC; J: TRBJ2-1; size: NA; V: TRBV7-2; D: NA
CDR3: CASSLEPSSGGSDEQFF; DNA: TGTGCCAGCAGCTTAGAGCCCTCGAGCGGGGGTAGTGATGAGCAGTTCTTC; J: TRBJ2-1; size: NA; V: TRBV7-8; D: TRBD2
CDR3: CASSRVFRETQYF; DNA: TGTGCCAGCAGTAGGGTTTTCCGAGAGACCCAGTACTTC; J: TRBJ2-5; size: few; V: TRBV28; D: NA
CDR3: CASSVVDFPTGELFF; DNA: TGTGCCAGCAGCGTAGTGGACTTTCCCACCGGGGAGCTGTTTTTT; J: TRBJ2-2; size: NA; V: TRBV9; D: NA
CDR3: CASSLLGPHWAFF; DNA: TGTGCCAGCAGCTTACTGGGCCCACACTGGGCTTTCTTT; J: TRBJ1-1; size: NA; V: TRBV7-2; D: NA
CDR3: CASSRQGDVDEQFF; DNA: TGCGCCAGCAGCCGACAGGGGGATGTGGATGAGCAGTTCTTC; J: TRBJ2-1; size: few; V: TRBV5-1; D: TRBD1
CDR3: CASSSLAGVGETQYF; DNA: TGTGCCAGCAGCTCCCTCGCGGGGGTCGGTGAGACCCAGTACTTC; J: TRBJ2-5; size: many; V: TRBV7-6; D: TRBD2
CDR3: CSARGQPYNTEAFF; DNA: TGCAGTGCCCGGGGACAGCCCTATAACACTGAAGCTTTCTTT; J: TRBJ1-1; size: few; V: TRBV20-1; D: TRBD1
CDR3: CASSVAEEGGNTEAFF; DNA: TGTGCCAGCAGCGTAGCTGAAGAGGGAGGAAACACTGAAGCTTTCTTT; J: TRBJ1-1; size: many; V: TRBV9; D: NA
CDR3: CSARIRGTQYF; DNA: TGCAGTGCTAGAATACGGGGTACGCAGTATTTT; J: TRBJ2-3; size: few; V: TRBV20-1; D: NA
CDR3: CASSGRSVRAPAETQYF; DNA: TGCGCCAGCAGTGGGCGGTCGGTGCGGGCCCCCGCCGAGACCCAGTACTTC; J: TRBJ2-5; size: NA; V: TRBV10-1; D: NA
CDR3: CASSTRSEQYF; DNA: TGTGCCAGCAGTACTAGAAGCGAGCAGTACTTC; J: TRBJ2-7; size: few; V: TRBV6-6; D: NA
CDR3: CASSLGWTADNGYEQYF; DNA: TGCGCCAGCAGCCTTGGATGGACAGCCGATAATGGTTACGAGCAGTACTTC; J: TRBJ2-7; size: few; V: TRBV4-3; D: NA
CDR3: CASSFRLKQPQHF; DNA: TGTGCCAGCAGCTTTCGCCTAAAGCAGCCCCAGCATTTT; J: TRBJ1-5; size: NA; V: TRBV7-2; D: NA
CDR3: CASSLDLSRLYEQYF; DNA: TGTGCCAGCAGCTTAGATCTGTCTAGATTGTACGAGCAGTACTTC; J: TRBJ2-7; size: NA; V: TRBV11-2; D: NA
CDR3: CASSLTTRYYGYTF; DNA: TGTGCCAGCAGCTTGACAACCCGTTACTATGGCTACACCTTC; J: TRBJ1-2; size: NA; V: TRBV5-6; D: NA
CDR3: CASSLTSGSGNTIYF; DNA: TGTGCCAGCAGCTTGACTTCAGGCTCTGGAAACACCATATATTTT; J: TRBJ1-3; size: NA; V: TRBV7-7; D: NA
CDR3: CASSRLRASTYEQYF; DNA: TGTGCCAGCAGTCGCCTCAGGGCCTCCACCTACGAGCAGTACTTC; J: TRBJ2-7; size: few; V: TRBV6-6; D: NA
CDR3: CAGSEYLRGEAFF; DNA: TGTGCCGGCAGTGAATATCTGAGGGGGGAAGCTTTCTTT; J: TRBJ1-1; size: NA; V: TRBV25-1; D: NA
CDR3: CTSSEAGSSYNEQFF; DNA: TGTACCAGCTCCGAGGCGGGGAGCTCCTACAATGAGCAGTTCTTC; J: TRBJ2-1; size: few; V: TRBV6-4; D: NA
CDR3: CASSSGQYEQYF; DNA: TGTGCCAGCAGCTCCGGGCAGTACGAGCAGTACTTC; J: TRBJ2-7; size: NA; V: TRBV7-9; D: NA
CDR3: CASRDPGTLNEAFF; DNA: TGTGCCAGCAGGGACCCCGGGACACTGAATGAAGCTTTCTTT; J: TRBJ1-1; size: NA; V: TRBV2; D: NA
CDR3: CASSQGGKKLFF; DNA: TGCGCCAGCAGCCAAGGAGGGAAGAAGCTGTTTTTT; J: TRBJ2-2; size: many; V: TRBV4-1; D: NA
CDR3: CSVEGRGFGTDTQYF; DNA: TGCAGCGTTGAGGGGAGAGGGTTCGGGACAGATACGCAGTATTTT; J: TRBJ2-3; size: NA; V: TRBV29-1; D: NA
CDR3: CAISVNSADTQYF; DNA: TGTGCCATCAGTGTCAACTCCGCGGATACGCAGTATTTT; J: TRBJ2-3; size: many; V: TRBV10-3; D: NA
CDR3: CASSATPVNTEAFF; DNA: TGTGCCAGCAGTGCCACACCAGTGAACACTGAAGCTTTCTTT; J: TRBJ1-1; size: few; V: TRBV6-2/TRBV6-3; D: NA
CDR3: CASSQGTAGNTIYF; DNA: TGCGCCAGCAGCCAAGGGACAGCTGGAAACACCATATATTTT; J: TRBJ1-3; size: many; V: TRBV4-3; D: NA
CDR3: CASSPIQGGTEAFF; DNA: TGTGCCAGCTCACCAATACAGGGAGGAACTGAAGCTTTCTTT; J: TRBJ1-1; size: NA; V: TRBV18; D: NA
CDR3: CASSVGDRGPSGANVLTF; DNA: TGCGCCAGCAGCGTCGGCGACAGGGGACCCTCTGGGGCCAACGTCCTGACTTTC; J: TRBJ2-6; size: few; V: TRBV5-1; D: TRBD1
CDR3: CASSRTVTGELFF; DNA: TGTGCCAGCAGCCGGACAGTGACCGGGGAGCTGTTTTTT; J: TRBJ2-2; size: few; V: TRBV12-3/TRBV12-4; D: NA
CDR3: CSADPGDASLLEQYF; DNA: TGCAGTGCTGATCCAGGGGACGCCTCTCTCCTCGAGCAGTACTTC; J: TRBJ2-7; size: few; V: TRBV20-1; D: NA
CDR3: CASSAAPQGYGYTF; DNA: TGTGCCAGCAGTGCCGCGCCACAGGGCTATGGCTACACCTTC; J: TRBJ1-2; size: few; V: TRBV27; D: NA
CDR3: CASSQDRQTPGELFF; DNA: TGCGCCAGCAGCCAGGACAGACAAACACCCGGGGAGCTGTTTTTT; J: TRBJ2-2; size: few; V: TRBV4-3; D: NA
CDR3: CASSQDRAISPGELFF; DNA: TGTGCCAGCAGCCAAGACCGGGCCATTTCCCCCGGGGAGCTGTTTTTT; J: TRBJ2-2; size: NA; V: TRBV3-1; D: NA
CDR3: CASSAAEGPYNEQFF; DNA: TGTGCCAGCAGTGCCGCGGAGGGCCCGTACAATGAGCAGTTCTTC; J: TRBJ2-1; size: NA; V: TRBV2; D: NA